This is a list of T cell receptor beta chains from one sample in a study of STAT5B mutations in CD4+ large granular lymphocyte leukemia. Using immunoSEQ multiplex PCR, the repertoire was profiled, and TCRdb retains in-frame clones only, with some absent. The data contain tens of thousands of clones, approximately 74% of them seen just once; the ten biggest clones take up approximately 0.29%. What was sequenced was CD4+ T cells from blood buffy coats. Source of these receptors: a human donor in good health. Both conserved end residues are part of each CDR3. D genes are given only for firm matches. For some rows the clone size is stated as once, few or many, or as a class when expanded; others skip it.

size,J,D,V,DNA,CDR3
few,TRBJ1-5,-,TRBV7-9,TGTGCCAGCAGTCCCGGTTTTAGCAATCAGCCCCAGCATTTT,CASSPGFSNQPQHF
-,TRBJ2-2,TRBD1,TRBV18,TGTGCCAGCTCACCTTCAGGGGGCACCGGGGAGCTGTTTTTT,CASSPSGGTGELFF
-,TRBJ2-2,-,TRBV30,TGTGCCTGGATCCAGGGTTACACCGGGGAGCTGTTTTTT,CAWIQGYTGELFF
-,TRBJ1-5,-,TRBV15,TGTGCCACCAGCAGAGAGGGCGCAGGGTATAGCAATCAGCCCCAGCATTTT,CATSREGAGYSNQPQHF
-,TRBJ1-2,-,TRBV6-1,TGTGCCAGCAGAGAGCAGGTTCAGGGTGGCTACACCTTC,CASREQVQGGYTF
-,TRBJ2-2,-,TRBV7-3,TGTGCCAGCAGCCGACAACGGGCCGACAACACCGGGGAGCTGTTTTTT,CASSRQRADNTGELFF
once,TRBJ1-6,-,TRBV5-6,TGTGCCAGCAGCTTCTCAACTCAGGGCTCCTATAATTCACCCCTCCACTTT,CASSFSTQGSYNSPLHF
-,TRBJ1-4,-,TRBV30,TGTGCCTGGAGTCCTGAAAGAGTAAGAGAACTGTTTTTT,CAWSPERVRELFF
-,TRBJ2-3,-,TRBV10-1,TGCGCCAGCAGTGGGGACACGCTTTTTGACACAGATACGCAGTATTTT,CASSGDTLFDTDTQYF
-,TRBJ1-1,TRBD1,TRBV2,TGTGCCAGCAGTGAGGACAGGGGGCGTACTGAAGCTTTCTTT,CASSEDRGRTEAFF
-,TRBJ1-5,-,TRBV7-8,TGTGCCAGCAGCCCACGTCAAATATCGGGTCAGCCCCAGCATTTT,CASSPRQISGQPQHF
-,TRBJ2-1,TRBD2,TRBV7-9,TGTGCCAGCAGCGTCTTTGAGCGGGGAGTATATGAGCAGTTCTTC,CASSVFERGVYEQFF
-,TRBJ2-7,-,TRBV7-9,TGTGCCAGCAGTTATGGATCCTACGAGCAGTACTTC,CASSYGSYEQYF
-,TRBJ1-2,-,TRBV7-2,TGTGCCAGCAGCTTAGCGGGTTGGGGAGAATATGGCTACACCTTC,CASSLAGWGEYGYTF
-,TRBJ2-3,-,TRBV5-6,TGTGCCAGCAGCTTGGTTCCAGTCGCAGATACGCAGTATTTT,CASSLVPVADTQYF
few,TRBJ1-4,-,TRBV30,TGTGCCTGGAGTGTCCAATACGAAAAACTGTTTTTT,CAWSVQYEKLFF
once,TRBJ1-5,-,TRBV6-1,TGTGCCAGCCATCCTCTTAGTGGGGGCCGCGGGTGGCATTTT,CASHPLSGGRGWHF
few,TRBJ2-2,-,TRBV30,TGTGCCTGGAGATTTAACACCGGGGAGCTGTTTTTT,CAWRFNTGELFF
-,TRBJ1-2,-,TRBV19,TGTGCCAGTAGTGACGGGTTAAATTATGGCTACACCTTC,CASSDGLNYGYTF
-,TRBJ1-1,-,TRBV19,TGTGCCAGTAGTGTACAGACAGTAAACACTGAAGCTTTCTTT,CASSVQTVNTEAFF
-,TRBJ1-1,-,TRBV5-8,TGTGCCAGCAGCTTTAATACCGATAGGGCTGCTGAAGCTTTCTTT,CASSFNTDRAAEAFF
-,TRBJ2-5,-,TRBV5-4,TGTGCCAGCAGCAACAAGGGGAGACAGTACCAAGAGACCCAGTACTTC,CASSNKGRQYQETQYF
-,TRBJ1-5,-,TRBV2,TGTGCCAGCAGCTTACTTGGCCCTAATCAGCCCCAGCATTTT,CASSLLGPNQPQHF
-,TRBJ2-5,TRBD1,TRBV5-1,TGCGCCAGCAGCTTGGCCGGGGCAGGGGGAAAGACCCAGTACTTC,CASSLAGAGGKTQYF
few,TRBJ1-5,TRBD1,TRBV4-1,TGCGCCAGCAGCCTGAGGGGGCATAGCAATCAGCCCCAGCATTTT,CASSLRGHSNQPQHF
-,TRBJ2-5,TRBD1,TRBV7-2,TGTGCCAGCAGCTTAGCCGGGACAGGGGAAGAGACCCAGTACTTC,CASSLAGTGEETQYF
-,TRBJ2-3,TRBD2,TRBV4-1,TGCGCCAGCAGCCAAGATAGGGTAGCGGGGAGGTCAGATACGCAGTATTTT,CASSQDRVAGRSDTQYF
-,TRBJ2-1,-,TRBV28,TGTGCCAGCAGCCCTGAACGGGACTTTCATAATGAGCAGTTCTTC,CASSPERDFHNEQFF
-,TRBJ1-1,-,TRBV2,TGTGCCAGCAGGACGGGGTACACTGAAGCTTTCTTT,CASRTGYTEAFF
few,TRBJ1-2,TRBD1,TRBV29-1,TGCAGCGTTGAAGACGGGACAGGGGGTCTTTTCGGCTACACCTTC,CSVEDGTGGLFGYTF
-,TRBJ2-7,TRBD2,TRBV7-9,TGTGCCAGCAGCAAAACTAGCGCTACCTACGAGCAGTACTTC,CASSKTSATYEQYF
-,TRBJ2-3,-,TRBV27,TGTGCCAGCCGACCGACAGGTACAGATACGCAGTATTTT,CASRPTGTDTQYF
once,TRBJ1-6,-,TRBV2,TGTGCCAGCAGTACGTCTTTCGGACTTGTTAATTCACCCCTCCACTTT,CASSTSFGLVNSPLHF
-,TRBJ1-1,-,TRBV28,TGTGCCAGCCTCCTCGGACGGAAAGCTTTCTTT,CASLLGRKAFF
-,TRBJ1-5,TRBD1,TRBV6-1,TGTGCCAGCAGTGAAAGATGGACAGGGACCCAGCCCCAGCATTTT,CASSERWTGTQPQHF
-,TRBJ2-7,-,TRBV19,TGTGCCAGTAGGTTACGCCCGGAGAACTCCTACGAGCAGTACTTC,CASRLRPENSYEQYF
-,TRBJ1-5,-,TRBV19,TGTGCCAGTAGGCTTTCAAGAAATAGCAATCAGCCCCAGCATTTT,CASRLSRNSNQPQHF